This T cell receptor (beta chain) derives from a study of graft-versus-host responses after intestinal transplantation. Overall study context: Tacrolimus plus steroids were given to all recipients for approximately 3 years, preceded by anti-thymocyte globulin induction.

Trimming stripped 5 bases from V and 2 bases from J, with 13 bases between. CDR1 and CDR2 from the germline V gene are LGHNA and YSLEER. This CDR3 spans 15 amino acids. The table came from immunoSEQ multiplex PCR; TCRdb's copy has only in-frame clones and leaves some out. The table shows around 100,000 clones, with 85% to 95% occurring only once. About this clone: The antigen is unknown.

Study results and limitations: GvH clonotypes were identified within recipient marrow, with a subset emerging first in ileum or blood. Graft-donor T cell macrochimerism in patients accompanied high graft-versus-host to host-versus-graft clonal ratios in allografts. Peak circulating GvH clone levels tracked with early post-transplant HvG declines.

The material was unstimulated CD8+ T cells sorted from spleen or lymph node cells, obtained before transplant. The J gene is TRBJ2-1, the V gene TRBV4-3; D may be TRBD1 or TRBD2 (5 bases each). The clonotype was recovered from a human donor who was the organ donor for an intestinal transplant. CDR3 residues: CASSYRRGAYNEQFF. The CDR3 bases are TGCGCCAGCAGCTACCGTCGGGGCGCCTACAATGAGCAGTTCTTC.